These 29 T cell receptor beta chains originate from one sample sequenced in a study of blood T cell repertoires in COVID-19. Produced via immunoSEQ multiplex PCR; TCRdb's table is partial and in-frame only. Of 150,000 to 200,000 clones listed, approximately 82% are singletons. The sequenced sample consisted of peripheral blood. All receptors come from a woman between 40 and 55 years old with COVID-19, enrolled during active disease.

The V and J genes are TRBV4-1 and TRBJ2-5; D possibly corresponds to TRBD1 (6 bases). There are 15 residues in the CDR3. The V end was cut by 0 bases, the J end by 3 bases, with 11 bases between. Germline V CDR1 and CDR2: MGHRA, YSYEKL. The CDR3 DNA reads TGCGCCAGCAGCCAAGAAGGCACAGGGAAAGAGACCCAGTACTTC. It yields the protein CASSQEGTGKETQYF.

The rearrangement uses TRBV3-1 (or the pseudogene TRBV3-2) and TRBJ2-3; no firm D call. The CDR3 runs 13 residues. V gave up 2 bases and J gave up 8 bases, with 11 bases separating them. Germline V lookup: CDR1 LGHDT, CDR2 YNNKEL (reference sequence). CDR3 bases: TGTGCCAGCAGCCAATCGCAACACCGTACGCAGTATTTT. This translates into CASSQSQHRTQYF.

The V and J genes are TRBV2 and TRBJ1-6, with TRBD1 matching 7 bases. CDR1 is SNHLY and CDR2 is FYNNEI in the germline V gene. This CDR3 is 12 amino acids long. V was pared by 4 bases and J by 14 bases, with 5 bases of the junction left unmatched. CDR3 DNA sequence: TGTGCCAGCAGTGGAATAGGGGGCACCCTCCACTTT. It translates to CASSGIGGTLHF.

The chain employs TRBV4-1 and TRBJ1-2, with D possibly TRBD1 on 6 matching bases. The CDR3 is 14 residues long. Deletions cut 1 base from V and 4 bases from J, with 10 bases between. Germline values: CDR1 MGHRA, CDR2 YSYEKL. CDR3 DNA sequence: TGCGCCAGCAGCCAAGTATTAGGGGGCTATGGCTACACCTTC. Its translation: CASSQVLGGYGYTF.

The gene calls are TRBV30 and TRBJ2-2; 9 bases agree with TRBD1. V trimming: 3 bases; J trimming: 5 bases; junction bases outside the gene matches: 7. Germline V lookup: CDR1 GTSNPN, CDR2 SVGIG (reference sequence). The CDR3 runs to 15 residues. The CDR3 spells CAWRPGQGITGELFF. The CDR3 DNA is TGTGCCTGGAGACCGGGACAGGGTATTACCGGGGAGCTGTTTTTT.

This sequence joins TRBV7-8 and TRBJ1-2; D ambiguous. This CDR3 comprises 15 residues. The V gene lost 4 bases and the J gene lost 7 bases, with 19 bases spanning the gap. The germline V gene has CDR1 SGHVS and CDR2 FQNEAQ. The CDR3 protein is CASSSPSGGGGGYTF. The DNA of the CDR3 is TGTGCCAGCAGCTCCCCTTCCGGTGGCGGAGGTGGCTACACCTTC. The complete variable domain, with remaining parts taken from reference TRBV7-8 and TRBJ1-2, reads GAGVSQSPRYKVAKRGQDVALRCDPISGHVSLFWYQQALGQGPEFLTYFQNEAQLDKSGLPSDRFFAERPEGSVSTLKIQRTQQEDSAVYLCASSSPSGGGGGYTFGSGTRLTVV.

The chain uses TRBV28 and TRBJ2-1, with D perhaps TRBD2 (5 bases). The CDR3 is made up of 13 amino acids. V shed 5 bases and J shed 9 bases, with 14 bases lying between them. The germline V gene encodes CDR1 MDHEN and CDR2 SYDVKM. The CDR3: CASSSLRAIEQFF. The CDR3 DNA reads TGTGCCAGCAGTAGTTTGAGGGCTATTGAGCAGTTCTTC.

This clone has more than one count but fewer than ten. The J gene is TRBJ1-5, the V gene TRBV9; possibly TRBD1 for D (5 bases). Germline loops: CDR1 SGDLS, CDR2 YYNGEE. V was trimmed by 4 bases and J by 7 bases, leaving 24 bases between them. The CDR3 length is 17 residues. The CDR3 here is CASSQGSGGPRGQPQHF. The DNA for the CDR3 is TGTGCCAGCAGCCAAGGCAGTGGGGGACCCCGGGGGCAGCCCCAGCATTTT.

This clone appeared a few times. The V and J genes are TRBV5-4 and TRBJ1-1, with a tentative D call TRBD1 (6 bases). Germline V lookup: CDR1 SGHNT, CDR2 YYREEE (reference sequence). This CDR3 has 14 amino acids. V gave up 4 bases and J gave up 7 bases, with 17 bases separating them. The CDR3 here is CASSGPWGRGEAFF. The DNA of the CDR3 is TGTGCCAGCAGCGGTCCCTGGGGGCGAGGTGAAGCTTTCTTT.

The gene calls are TRBV28 and TRBJ2-3; 10 bases line up with TRBD2. The V gene end was trimmed by 5 bases and the J gene end by 6 bases; junction bases not matched to a gene: 8. In germline, CDR1 is MDHEN, CDR2 SYDVKM. CDR3 size: 15 residues. The CDR3, as DNA: TGTGCCAGCAGTCTATCTAGCGGGGGCATGGATACGCAGTATTTT. It encodes CASSLSSGGMDTQYF.

The rearrangement joins TRBV5-8 to TRBJ1-2; 8 bases fit TRBD1. This CDR3 is 15 amino acids long. Per germline, CDR1 SGHTS and CDR2 YDEGEE. J lost 4 bases, V lost 4 bases, and 9 bases had no gene match. Written as DNA, the CDR3 is TGTGCCAGCAGCCCCACGGACAGGGCGGTCTATGGCTACACCTTC. This encodes CASSPTDRAVYGYTF.

The chain combines TRBV2 with TRBJ1-2, with 7 bases identical to TRBD1. CDR3 length equals 16 residues. V was clipped by 8 bases and J by 4 bases; unmatched bases: 16. Germline V gene sequence: CDR1 SNHLY, CDR2 FYNNEI. CDR3 region: CASSIPNRGQGYGYTF. The CDR3 nucleotides are TGTGCCAGCTCGATACCTAACAGGGGTCAGGGCTATGGCTACACCTTC.

In nucleotides, the CDR3 is TGTGCCAGTGGCGGGCTAGTCTCCTACGAGCAGTACTTC. It encodes CASGGLVSYEQYF. The chain has TRBV19 and TRBJ2-7, with D tentatively TRBD2 (5 bases). V was cut by 8 bases and J by 0 bases, with 11 bases left in between. The CDR3 loop spans 13 amino acids. Germline-derived CDR1 and CDR2 are LNHDA and SQIVND (reference sequence). The complete variable domain, with remaining parts taken from reference TRBV19 and TRBJ2-7, reads DGGITQSPKYLFRKEGQNVTLSCEQNLNHDAMYWYRQDPGQGLRLIYYSQIVNDFQKGDIAEGYSVSREKKESFPLTVTSAQKNPTAFYLCASGGLVSYEQYFGPGTRLTVT.

The chain uses TRBV4-1 and TRBJ1-4; 9 nucleotides align to TRBD1. Germline-derived CDR1 and CDR2 are MGHRA and YSYEKL. Losses at the gene ends were 4 bases for V and 4 bases for J; bases not matched to a gene: 10. The CDR3 covers 17 residues. DNA for the CDR3: TGCGCCAGCAGCCCCTGGGGGGGACAGGGAGATAATGAAAAACTGTTTTTT. This gives the protein CASSPWGGQGDNEKLFF.

This chain connects TRBV2 to TRBJ1-3; 7 nucleotides match TRBD1. The CDR3 runs to 15 residues. Germline V lookup: CDR1 SNHLY, CDR2 FYNNEI. V was clipped by 11 bases and J by 0 bases; unmatched bases: 10. CDR3: CAGQEQGFSGNTIYF. Written as DNA, the CDR3 is TGTGCCGGACAGGAGCAGGGCTTCTCTGGAAACACCATATATTTT.

This clone has only a few counts. The chain carries TRBV13 and TRBJ1-3; D unresolved. CDR3 length: 13 amino acids. V gave up 5 bases and J gave up 1 base, with 6 bases separating them. The germline gives CDR1 PRHDT, CDR2 FYEKMQ (reference sequence). The CDR3 DNA sequence: TGTGCCAGCAGCCCCCCTTCTGGAAACACCATATATTTT. Amino acid sequence: CASSPPSGNTIYF.

This clone has a handful of counts. This chain connects TRBV5-1 to TRBJ2-7; 15 nucleotides line up with TRBD2. The trim removed 3 bases at V and 4 bases at J, leaving 5 bases unmatched. Germline CDR1 and CDR2: SGHRS and YFSETQ. The CDR3 is made up of 16 amino acids. The CDR3 here is CASSSGLAGGNYEQYF. The CDR3 DNA follows: TGCGCCAGCAGCTCGGGACTAGCGGGGGGAAATTACGAGCAGTACTTC.

This clone was observed a handful of times. The chain recombines TRBV9 with TRBJ2-1; the D gene is possibly TRBD1 (5 bases). CDR3 length: 15 amino acids. V dropped 3 bases and J dropped 6 bases, with 16 bases sitting between them. Germline-derived CDR1 and CDR2 are SGDLS and YYNGEE. The CDR3 reads CASSDGHLSFNEQFF. The CDR3, as DNA: TGTGCCAGCAGCGACGGACACCTCTCATTCAATGAGCAGTTCTTC.

This CDR3 reads CASSGLRTGGETQYF. Written as DNA, the CDR3 is TGCGCCAGCAGTGGACTGCGGACCGGAGGAGAGACCCAGTACTTC. This chain links TRBV10-2 with TRBJ2-5; possibly TRBD2 for D (5 bases). CDR3 length: 15 residues. Trimming removed 4 bases at V and 4 bases at J, with 16 bases between. Germline loops: CDR1 WSHSY, CDR2 SAAADI.

The V and J genes are TRBV28 and TRBJ2-1; 7 bases are a match to TRBD1. J gave up 5 bases and V 2 bases, and 6 bases lay outside the gene matches. This CDR3 spans 15 amino acids. Germline V gene sequence: CDR1 MDHEN, CDR2 SYDVKM. The CDR3 DNA is TGTGCCAGCAGTTTACAGGGGGTCCATCACAATGAGCAGTTCTTC. The encoded protein is CASSLQGVHHNEQFF.

V usage is TRBV18 and J usage is TRBJ2-1; TRBD2 agrees at 10 bases. V trimming: 2 bases; J trimming: 4 bases; junction bases outside the gene matches: 11. Germline assignment: CDR1 KGHSH and CDR2 LQKENI. The CDR3 totals 18 residues. CDR3 sequence reads: CASSPMSSGGLSYNEQFF. The CDR3 nucleotides read TGTGCCAGCTCACCAATGTCTAGCGGGGGCCTTTCTTACAATGAGCAGTTCTTC. Full variable domain (outside the CDR3, taken from reference TRBV18 and TRBJ2-1): NAGVMQNPRHLVRRRGQEARLRCSPMKGHSHVYWYRQLPEEGLKFMVYLQKENIIDESGMPKERFSAEFPKEGPSILRIQQVVRGDSAAYFCASSPMSSGGLSYNEQFFGPGTRLTVL.

The chain carries TRBV5-4 and TRBJ2-2, with 7 bases fitting TRBD2. The CDR3 contains 15 residues. Germline V gives CDR1 SGHNT, CDR2 YYREEE (reference sequence). The trim removed 3 bases at V and 4 bases at J, leaving 6 bases unmatched. The CDR3 protein is CASSWRGSVTGELFF. The CDR3 DNA reads TGTGCCAGCAGCTGGCGGGGGTCGGTCACCGGGGAGCTGTTTTTT.

The chain recombines TRBV27 with TRBJ2-7; D call uncertain. V was cut by 7 bases and J by 0 bases, with 7 bases left in between. The germline V gene has CDR1 MNHEY and CDR2 SMNVEV (reference sequence). The CDR3 contains 12 residues. The CDR3 coding sequence is TGTGCCAGCACCTCTAACTCCTACGAGCAGTACTTC. It codes for CASTSNSYEQYF.

The chain links TRBV6-5 to TRBJ1-4; TRBD1 matches at 11 bases. CDR1 and CDR2 (germline): MNHEY, SVGAGI. This CDR3 region has 15 residues. The junction had 9 bases not matched to a gene; V was cut back by 7 bases and J by 8 bases. CDR3 bases: TGTGCCAGCAAGGACAGGGGGCCGAGTGGGGAAAAACTGTTTTTT. This codes for CASKDRGPSGEKLFF.

The chain uses TRBV19 and TRBJ1-2; the match to TRBD1 covers 9 bases. Losses at the gene ends were 4 bases for V and 8 bases for J; bases not matched to a gene: 11. CDR1 and CDR2 from the germline V gene are LNHDA and SQIVND (reference sequence). The CDR3 loop spans 15 amino acids. The CDR3 loop is CASSTSPGQGPGYTF. The CDR3 nucleotides are TGTGCCAGTAGTACCAGCCCGGGACAGGGACCCGGCTACACCTTC.

This chain joins TRBV13 and TRBJ1-5; D not resolved. V lost 4 bases to trimming and J lost 6 bases, with 10 bases between them. The germline V gene has CDR1 PRHDT and CDR2 FYEKMQ (reference sequence). The CDR3 consists of 13 residues. CDR3 nucleotide sequence: TGTGCCAGCAGCTCCTCTGCGAGTCAGCCCCAGCATTTT. Translating gives CASSSSASQPQHF. The full variable domain, completed using reference TRBV13 and TRBJ1-5, is AAGVIQSPRHLIKEKRETATLKCYPIPRHDTVYWYQQGPGQDPQFLISFYEKMQSDKGSIPDRFSAQQFSDYHSELNMSSLELGDSALYFCASSSSASQPQHFGDGTRLSIL.

As for this clone: This CDR3 is also generated by other DNA sequences in the sample. This sequence joins TRBV19 and TRBJ2-1, with D possibly being TRBD2 (6 bases). The CDR3 is 13 amino acids. The germline V and J ends were trimmed by 1 base and 9 bases, with 10 bases remaining between them. Germline V lookup: CDR1 LNHDA, CDR2 SQIVND (reference sequence). CDR3 protein: CASSIGGGAEQFF. The CDR3 DNA is TGTGCCAGTAGTATAGGTGGAGGGGCTGAGCAGTTCTTC.

In its sample, this clone was seen a few times. V and J are TRBV29-1 and TRBJ1-3; a possible D gene is TRBD1 (5 bases). This CDR3 contains 13 residues. Germline CDR1 SQVTM, CDR2 ANQGSEA. V lost 5 bases and J 0 bases, leaving 8 bases between the germline ends. The CDR3 region is CSVTGNSGNTIYF. CDR3 in DNA: TGCAGCGTTACAGGCAACTCTGGAAACACCATATATTTT.

The V and J genes are TRBV5-5 and TRBJ1-4, with D tentatively TRBD1 (5 bases). The CDR3 runs to 14 residues. CDR1 is SGHKS, CDR2 YYEKEE, per germline (reference sequence). V was cut by 1 base and J by 7 bases, with 11 bases left in between. The CDR3 DNA is TGTGCCAGCAGCTTGAGGCAGGGCGGTGAAAAACTGTTTTTT. Protein: CASSLRQGGEKLFF.